Given below is one T cell receptor beta chain in context. The data were taken from a study of T cell responses to AZD1222 COVID-19 vaccine. The CDR3 is 18 residues long. V lost 5 bases and J 5 bases, leaving 25 bases between the germline ends. CDR1 is LNHDA and CDR2 is SQIVND in the germline V gene (reference sequence). Clones were read by immunoSEQ multiplex PCR, and TCRdb kept only the in-frame ones, dropping some. This sample has tens of thousands of clones, with roughly 90% found just once. This TCR derives from an adult in good health. The material sequenced was peripheral blood, taken on day 0 of AZD1222 vaccination. The gene calls are TRBV19 and TRBJ1-5, with D perhaps TRBD1 (6 bases). CDR3 coding DNA: TGTGCCAGTAGTTACCCCAGGGGTCCCGGGGTCGCCGATCAGCCCCAGCATTTT. This gives the protein CASSYPRGPGVADQPQHF.